This entry is about one TCR beta chain. The antigen remains unidentified. V was cut by 4 bases and J by 8 bases, with 17 bases left in between. Germline CDR1 is SEHNR and CDR2 is FQNEAQ (reference sequence). The CDR3 totals 14 residues. The sample originates from a study of T cell responses to AZD1222 COVID-19 vaccine. Study results and limitations: Baseline antibody screening turned up just a handful of seropositive AZD1222 recipients. Repertoire sampling happened only post peak T cell response. When two AZD1222 doses had been given, Spike-specific TCR breadth and depth rose.

The table came from immunoSEQ multiplex PCR; TCRdb's copy has only in-frame clones and leaves some out. The sample includes 90,000 to 120,000 clones, over 80% of them seen just once. The sample was peripheral blood, taken on day 0 of AZD1222 vaccination. The J gene is TRBJ1-2, the V gene TRBV7-9; D possibly corresponds to TRBD1 (5 bases). The sequence came from an adult in good health. DNA for the CDR3: TGTGCCAGCAGCTATTTACAGGCTTTCCGAGGCTACACCTTC. Translating gives CASSYLQAFRGYTF. The complete variable domain, with remaining parts taken from reference TRBV7-9 and TRBJ1-2, reads DTGVSQNPRHKITKRGQNVTFRCDPISEHNRLYWYRQTLGQGPEFLTYFQNEAQLEKSRLLSDRFSAERPKGSFSTLEIQRTEQGDSAMYLCASSYLQAFRGYTFGSGTRLTVV.